The rows below give T cell receptor beta chains drawn from one sample of a study of a mutant IDH1 vaccine in newly diagnosed glioma. Antigens for these TCRs are unknown. The method was immunoSEQ multiplex PCR; TCRdb's version includes in-frame clones alone and lacks a portion of them. Of around 54,000 clones in the sample, around 87% are singletons; the top ten hold more than 1.1%. The input for sequencing was PBMCs, taken from a glioma patient whose treatment included an IDH1 peptide vaccine. Source of these receptors: a man in his forties with glioma. Each CDR3 is given with its conserved first and last residue. A D gene is named only where the DNA matches it firmly. The size entry is marked missing in some rows and otherwise reads once, few, many or a size class.

v_gene: TRBV6-6; abundance: -; d_gene: -; j_gene: TRBJ1-2; CDR3nt: TGTGCCAGCAGTCCGAACTATGGCTACACCTTC; CDR3aa: CASSPNYGYTF
v_gene: TRBV5-4; abundance: -; d_gene: -; j_gene: TRBJ1-1; CDR3nt: TGTGCCAGCAGCTTGAAGAACACTGAAGCTTTCTTT; CDR3aa: CASSLKNTEAFF
v_gene: TRBV7-2; abundance: -; d_gene: -; j_gene: TRBJ2-3; CDR3nt: TGTGCCAGCGGATCTGCCAGAGATACGCAGTATTTT; CDR3aa: CASGSARDTQYF
v_gene: TRBV7-2; abundance: -; d_gene: TRBD1; j_gene: TRBJ1-5; CDR3nt: TGTGCCAGCAGTTCCCGGACAGGGAGGAGCAATCAGCCCCAGCATTTT; CDR3aa: CASSSRTGRSNQPQHF
v_gene: TRBV2; abundance: -; d_gene: -; j_gene: TRBJ2-7; CDR3nt: TGTGCCAGCAGTCCACTTTCCTACGAGCAGTACTTC; CDR3aa: CASSPLSYEQYF
v_gene: TRBV2; abundance: -; d_gene: TRBD2; j_gene: TRBJ2-7; CDR3nt: TGTGCCAGCAGTGTAAGCGGGAACTCCTACGAGCAGTACTTC; CDR3aa: CASSVSGNSYEQYF
v_gene: TRBV18; abundance: -; d_gene: -; j_gene: TRBJ1-1; CDR3nt: TGTGCCAGCTCAGCCCACAGGGAGAACACTGAAGCTTTCTTT; CDR3aa: CASSAHRENTEAFF
v_gene: TRBV5-4; abundance: once; d_gene: TRBD1; j_gene: TRBJ1-5; CDR3nt: TGTGCCAGCAGCTTGGGACAGGGGCGCAATCAGCCCCAGCATTTT; CDR3aa: CASSLGQGRNQPQHF
v_gene: TRBV14; abundance: once; d_gene: TRBD1; j_gene: TRBJ2-4; CDR3nt: TGTGCCAGCAGCCTTGACAGGGTCGGGAACATTCAGTACTTC; CDR3aa: CASSLDRVGNIQYF
v_gene: TRBV18; abundance: few; d_gene: TRBD1; j_gene: TRBJ1-5; CDR3nt: TGTGCCAGCTCATCGAATCTAGGGACAGGGCAGCCCCAGCATTTT; CDR3aa: CASSSNLGTGQPQHF
v_gene: TRBV18; abundance: -; d_gene: -; j_gene: TRBJ2-5; CDR3nt: TGTGCCAGCTCACCATGGCGGGAGACCCAGTACTTC; CDR3aa: CASSPWRETQYF
v_gene: TRBV7-6; abundance: -; d_gene: -; j_gene: TRBJ2-3; CDR3nt: TGTGCCAGCAGCTTAGCACCCCGGCCAGATACGCAGTATTTT; CDR3aa: CASSLAPRPDTQYF
v_gene: TRBV10-1; abundance: -; d_gene: TRBD2; j_gene: TRBJ2-2; CDR3nt: TGCGCCAGCAGCCCCACTACTAGCGGGAAGGCCGGGGAGCTGTTTTTT; CDR3aa: CASSPTTSGKAGELFF
v_gene: TRBV19; abundance: -; d_gene: -; j_gene: TRBJ1-2; CDR3nt: TGTGCCAGTAGTATTCCACTCTCACAGGACTTCTATGGCTACACCTTC; CDR3aa: CASSIPLSQDFYGYTF
v_gene: TRBV5-3; abundance: -; d_gene: -; j_gene: TRBJ1-2; CDR3nt: TGTGCCAGAAGCTTGGAACCCAGGGAATCTAACTATGGCTACACCTTC; CDR3aa: CARSLEPRESNYGYTF
v_gene: TRBV5-1; abundance: -; d_gene: -; j_gene: TRBJ2-1; CDR3nt: TGCGCCAGCAGCACTCTAGAGACGTACGGGGGAAATGAGCAGTTCTTC; CDR3aa: CASSTLETYGGNEQFF
v_gene: TRBV5-6; abundance: -; d_gene: -; j_gene: TRBJ2-7; CDR3nt: TGTGCCAGCAGCTCCACCTACGAGCAGTACTTC; CDR3aa: CASSSTYEQYF
v_gene: TRBV5-1; abundance: -; d_gene: -; j_gene: TRBJ2-3; CDR3nt: TGCGCCAGCAGCTCTGGTGGCACAGATACGCAGTATTTT; CDR3aa: CASSSGGTDTQYF
v_gene: TRBV5-6; abundance: -; d_gene: -; j_gene: TRBJ2-5; CDR3nt: TGTGCCAGCAGCTCTACCGGGACGGACCCCCGGGAGACCCAGTACTTC; CDR3aa: CASSSTGTDPRETQYF
v_gene: TRBV7-6; abundance: -; d_gene: -; j_gene: TRBJ2-5; CDR3nt: TGTGCCAGCAGCCCGCCTGATTGGGAGACCCAGTACTTC; CDR3aa: CASSPPDWETQYF
v_gene: TRBV29-1; abundance: once; d_gene: -; j_gene: TRBJ1-1; CDR3nt: TGCAGCGGCAGGACGCTGGGGAACACTGAAGCTTTCTTT; CDR3aa: CSGRTLGNTEAFF
v_gene: TRBV5-6; abundance: -; d_gene: -; j_gene: TRBJ1-1; CDR3nt: TGTGCCAGCAGCTTGCCGCGGGGGCTGAGGACTGAAGCTTTCTTT; CDR3aa: CASSLPRGLRTEAFF
v_gene: TRBV14; abundance: -; d_gene: -; j_gene: TRBJ2-5; CDR3nt: TGTGCCAGCAGCTCACAGGTCCTGGAGACCCAGTACTTC; CDR3aa: CASSSQVLETQYF
v_gene: TRBV6-5; abundance: -; d_gene: TRBD2; j_gene: TRBJ2-1; CDR3nt: TGTGCCAGCAGTTACGGTCTAGCGGGACATCAGCAGTTCTTC; CDR3aa: CASSYGLAGHQQFF
v_gene: TRBV7-2; abundance: -; d_gene: TRBD1; j_gene: TRBJ2-2; CDR3nt: TGTGCCAGCAGCTTTTACCAAGGACAGGGATTGACGGGGGAGCTGTTTTTT; CDR3aa: CASSFYQGQGLTGELFF
v_gene: TRBV11-1; abundance: -; d_gene: TRBD1; j_gene: TRBJ1-2; CDR3nt: TGTGCCAGCAGCTTAAGACAGGGGAGCTATGGCTACACCTTC; CDR3aa: CASSLRQGSYGYTF
v_gene: TRBV4-3; abundance: -; d_gene: -; j_gene: TRBJ1-5; CDR3nt: TGCGCCAGCAGCAAAGATTGGGGCATGGGCAATCAGCCCCAGCATTTT; CDR3aa: CASSKDWGMGNQPQHF
v_gene: TRBV29-1; abundance: -; d_gene: TRBD1; j_gene: TRBJ2-1; CDR3nt: TGCAGCGTTGACTCCAAGACAGGGAGTGGTACGCAGTTCTTC; CDR3aa: CSVDSKTGSGTQFF
v_gene: TRBV27; abundance: -; d_gene: -; j_gene: TRBJ2-5; CDR3nt: TGTGCCAGCAGTTACAGTGGAGAGACCCAGTACTTC; CDR3aa: CASSYSGETQYF
v_gene: TRBV15; abundance: -; d_gene: TRBD2; j_gene: TRBJ2-3; CDR3nt: TGTGCCACCCACTCAGGGGTAGCGGGAGGGGATACGCAGTATTTT; CDR3aa: CATHSGVAGGDTQYF
v_gene: TRBV5-4; abundance: -; d_gene: TRBD2; j_gene: TRBJ2-7; CDR3nt: TGTGCCAGCAGCTTGTTTGGCGGGAGTAAGTCCTACGAGCAGTACTTC; CDR3aa: CASSLFGGSKSYEQYF
v_gene: TRBV27; abundance: -; d_gene: -; j_gene: TRBJ2-2; CDR3nt: TGTGCCAGCAGTTTCGGGACAAGGAACACCGGGGAGCTGTTTTTT; CDR3aa: CASSFGTRNTGELFF
v_gene: TRBV5-6; abundance: -; d_gene: -; j_gene: TRBJ2-7; CDR3nt: TGTGCCAGCAGCGAGGTGGGTTTGAGGAAATCCTACGAGCAGTACTTC; CDR3aa: CASSEVGLRKSYEQYF
v_gene: TRBV21-1; abundance: -; d_gene: -; j_gene: TRBJ2-5; CDR3nt: TGTGCCAGCAGCAAAGTGGGGTGGAGTCAGGAGACCCAGTACTTC; CDR3aa: CASSKVGWSQETQYF
v_gene: TRBV7-6; abundance: -; d_gene: TRBD1; j_gene: TRBJ2-7; CDR3nt: TGTGCCAGCAGCCCGGGACAGGGGATTGGGTCCTACGAGCAGTACTTC; CDR3aa: CASSPGQGIGSYEQYF
v_gene: TRBV4-1; abundance: -; d_gene: -; j_gene: TRBJ2-7; CDR3nt: TGCGCCAGCAGCCAAGTGGCGGGGGCGCAGTACTTC; CDR3aa: CASSQVAGAQYF
v_gene: TRBV19; abundance: -; d_gene: -; j_gene: TRBJ2-7; CDR3nt: TGTGCCAGTAGCGACATTGGCAGGGCCTACGAGCAGTACTTC; CDR3aa: CASSDIGRAYEQYF